This TCR beta chain emerged from a study of T-cell memory formation after mild COVID-19. This clonotype came up a few times. TCRdb analysed the 5' RACE reads with MiXCR anew, one entry per CDR3 protein. The sample lists about 260,000 distinct CDR3 sequences, 15% to 20% occurring once. With 7 bases clipped from V and 10 bases from J, the junction kept 7 bases outside the gene matches. The CDR3 covers 14 residues. This chain links TRBV12-3 or TRBV12-4 with TRBJ1-6, with 10 bases matching TRBD1. The sequence was collected from a man younger than 30 who had mild COVID-19 (a few samples of this study predate the infection). Cell type and time point are not known. Sequencing used PBMCs or a T cell subset sorted from them (not recorded which). CDR3 residues: CASNPGQGRSPLHF. The DNA of the CDR3 is TGTGCCAGCAACCCGGGACAGGGGAGGTCACCCCTCCACTTT.